Shown below are 2 T cell receptor beta chains from a single sample sequenced in a study of identical twins (dated by TCRdb to 2016 to 2017). The method was 5' RACE. Sequencing used an Illumina HiSeq 2000. TCRdb reprocessed the public reads (quality trimming at Q25 with fastp, clone calling with MiXCR) and kept in-frame beta chains. CDR3 protein sequences are deduplicated, and each keeps its most common genes and DNA. The sample contains around 250,000 distinct CDR3 sequences, about 6.7% of them found a single time. Of the sample, approximately 15% falls within the top ten clones. The same data also contributed to another study, on T cells expressing NK-cell markers.

The sequenced sample was CD8+ T cells sorted from blood. These receptors all stem from a woman under 30 in good health.

The V and J genes are TRBV7-6 and TRBJ2-1, with 12 bases aligning to TRBD2. Trimming at V came to 5 bases and at J to 9 bases, leaving 8 bases not matched to a gene. CDR1 and CDR2 from the germline V gene are SGHVS and FNYEAQ. This CDR3 is built from 15 residues. CDR3 sequence reads: CASSARLAGVFEQFF. Here the CDR3 DNA reads TGTGCCAGCAGCGCCCGACTAGCGGGAGTTTTTGAGCAGTTCTTC.

This clonotype was detected only a few times. The rearrangement joins TRBV9 to TRBJ2-5, with 12 bases fitting TRBD1. The CDR3 loop spans 17 amino acids. CDR1 SGDLS and CDR2 YYNGEE come from the germline V gene. J lost 4 bases, V lost 4 bases, and 11 bases had no gene match. Here the CDR3 DNA reads TGTGCCAGCAGCCCAACGCTGGGACAGGGGGCTGGAGAGACCCAGTACTTC. Protein sequence: CASSPTLGQGAGETQYF.